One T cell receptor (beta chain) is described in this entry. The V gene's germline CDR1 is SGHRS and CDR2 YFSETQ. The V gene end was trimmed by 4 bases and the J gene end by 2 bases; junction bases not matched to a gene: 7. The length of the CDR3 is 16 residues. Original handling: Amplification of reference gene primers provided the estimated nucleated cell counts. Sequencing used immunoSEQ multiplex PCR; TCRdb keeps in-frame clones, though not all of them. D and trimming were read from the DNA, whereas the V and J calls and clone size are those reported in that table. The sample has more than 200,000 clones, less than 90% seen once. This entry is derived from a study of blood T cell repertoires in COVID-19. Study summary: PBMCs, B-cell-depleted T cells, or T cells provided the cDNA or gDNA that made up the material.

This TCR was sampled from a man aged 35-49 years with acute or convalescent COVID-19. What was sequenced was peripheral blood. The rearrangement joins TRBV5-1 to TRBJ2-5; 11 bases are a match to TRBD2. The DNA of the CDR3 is TGCGCCAGCAGCCTAGGACTAGCGGGCAATCAAGAGACCCAGTACTTC. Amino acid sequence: CASSLGLAGNQETQYF.